The clone carrying this T cell receptor beta chain was seen more than once but under ten times. This CDR3 region has 14 residues. Germline V CDR1 and CDR2: SGHRS, YFSETQ. Trimming took off 0 bases at V and 3 bases at J, with 9 bases between the two ends. It was with a sample-barcoded 5' primer and a J-beta primer mix that a second PCR of about 6 to 11 cycles was run. TCRdb independently ran MiXCR on the 5' RACE reads; one entry per CDR3 protein. The repertoire has around 520,000 distinct CDR3 sequences, about 25% of them found once; the top ten carry approximately 3.3%. This entry comes from a study of blood T cells in healthy people across ages. These same data were also listed under a study on T cells of mothers and their children. In that study: The TCR beta CDR3 read count exceeded 10 million for each mother and was around 3.1 million for each child.

Material for sequencing was blood. The receptor comes from a boy younger than 10 in good health. The chain is built from TRBV5-1 and TRBJ1-2; D remains unclear. CDR3 DNA: TGCGCCAGCAGCTTGGCCGGAGGATACTATGGCTACACCTTC. Amino acids: CASSLAGGYYGYTF.